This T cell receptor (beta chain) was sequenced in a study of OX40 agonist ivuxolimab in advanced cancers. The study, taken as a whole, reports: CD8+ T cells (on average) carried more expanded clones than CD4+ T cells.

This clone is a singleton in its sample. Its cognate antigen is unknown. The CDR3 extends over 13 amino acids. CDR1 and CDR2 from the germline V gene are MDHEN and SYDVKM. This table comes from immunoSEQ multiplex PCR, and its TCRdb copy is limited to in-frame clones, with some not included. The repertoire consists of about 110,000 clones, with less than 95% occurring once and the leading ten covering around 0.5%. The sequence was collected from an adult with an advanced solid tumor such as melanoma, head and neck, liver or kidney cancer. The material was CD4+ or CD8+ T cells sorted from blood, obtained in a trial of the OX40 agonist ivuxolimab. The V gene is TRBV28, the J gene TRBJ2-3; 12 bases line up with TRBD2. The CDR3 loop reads CGASGGALDTQYF. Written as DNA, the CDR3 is TGTGGGGCTAGCGGGGGGGCCTTAGATACGCAGTATTTT.